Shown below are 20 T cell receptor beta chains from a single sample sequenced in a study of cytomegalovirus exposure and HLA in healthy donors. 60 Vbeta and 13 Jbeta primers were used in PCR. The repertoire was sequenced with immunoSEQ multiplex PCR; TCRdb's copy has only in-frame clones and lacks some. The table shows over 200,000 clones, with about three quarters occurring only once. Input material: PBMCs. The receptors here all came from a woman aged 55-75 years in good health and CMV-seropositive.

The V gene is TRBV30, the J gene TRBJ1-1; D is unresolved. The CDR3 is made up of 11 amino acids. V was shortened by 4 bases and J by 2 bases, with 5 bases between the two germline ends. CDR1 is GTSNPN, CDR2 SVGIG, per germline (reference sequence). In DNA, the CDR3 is TGTGCCTGGAAGAGAAACACTGAAGCTTTCTTT. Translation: CAWKRNTEAFF.

Written as DNA, the CDR3 is TGTGCCAGCAGTCATATGGCGGGAGGGATCACCGGGGAGCTGTTTTTT. Translation: CASSHMAGGITGELFF. The chain links TRBV7-2 to TRBJ2-2, with 9 nucleotides matching TRBD2. Per the germline V gene, CDR1 is SGHTA and CDR2 is FQGNSA. V shed 6 bases, J shed 4 bases, and the junction held 9 bases outside the gene matches. CDR3 length: 16 amino acids.

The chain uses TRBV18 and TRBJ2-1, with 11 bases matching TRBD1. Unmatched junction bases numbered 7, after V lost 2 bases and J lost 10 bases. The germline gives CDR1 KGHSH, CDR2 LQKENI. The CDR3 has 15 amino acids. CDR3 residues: CASSPFRDRGNEQFF. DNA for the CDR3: TGTGCCAGCTCACCATTCCGGGACAGGGGGAACGAGCAGTTCTTC.

CDR3 in amino acids: CASRRSRVNYEQYF. In DNA, the CDR3 is TGTGCCAGCAGGAGATCGCGGGTAAACTACGAGCAGTACTTC. The chain couples TRBV6-5 to TRBJ2-7, with D possibly TRBD2 on 5 matching bases. V dropped 6 bases and J dropped 3 bases, with 15 bases sitting between them. Germline V gene data show CDR1 as MNHEY and CDR2 as SVGAGI. The CDR3 runs to 14 residues.

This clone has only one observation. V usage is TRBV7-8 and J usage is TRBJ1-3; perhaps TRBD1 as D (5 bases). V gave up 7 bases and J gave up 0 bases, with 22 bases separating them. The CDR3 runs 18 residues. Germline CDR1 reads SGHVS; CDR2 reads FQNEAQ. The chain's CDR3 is CASTISSTGLSSGNTIYF. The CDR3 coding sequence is TGTGCCAGCACCATTAGTAGTACGGGACTGAGCTCTGGAAACACCATATATTTT.

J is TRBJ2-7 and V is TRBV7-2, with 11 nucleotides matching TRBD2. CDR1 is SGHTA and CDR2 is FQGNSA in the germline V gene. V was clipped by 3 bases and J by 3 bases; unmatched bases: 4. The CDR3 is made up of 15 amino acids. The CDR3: CASSLSSGGSYEQYF. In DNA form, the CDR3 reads TGTGCCAGCAGCTTGTCTAGCGGGGGGAGCTACGAGCAGTACTTC.

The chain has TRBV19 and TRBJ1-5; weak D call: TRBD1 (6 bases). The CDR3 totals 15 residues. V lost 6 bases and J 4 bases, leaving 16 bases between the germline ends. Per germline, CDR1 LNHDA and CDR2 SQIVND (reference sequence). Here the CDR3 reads CASRRDTAGNQPQHF. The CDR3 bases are TGTGCCAGTAGACGGGACACGGCAGGTAATCAGCCCCAGCATTTT.

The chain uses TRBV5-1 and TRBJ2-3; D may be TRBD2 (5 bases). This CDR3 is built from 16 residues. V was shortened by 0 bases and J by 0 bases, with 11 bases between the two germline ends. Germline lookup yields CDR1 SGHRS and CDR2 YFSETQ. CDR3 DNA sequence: TGCGCCAGCAGCTTGGCGCAGCGGTCTAGCACAGATACGCAGTATTTT. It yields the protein CASSLAQRSSTDTQYF.

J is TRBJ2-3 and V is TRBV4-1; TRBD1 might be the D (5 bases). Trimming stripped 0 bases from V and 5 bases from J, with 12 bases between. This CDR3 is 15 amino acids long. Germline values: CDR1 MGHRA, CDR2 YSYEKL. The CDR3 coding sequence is TGCGCCAGCAGCCAAGATACTGGGGCTAGAGATACGCAGTATTTT. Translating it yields CASSQDTGARDTQYF.

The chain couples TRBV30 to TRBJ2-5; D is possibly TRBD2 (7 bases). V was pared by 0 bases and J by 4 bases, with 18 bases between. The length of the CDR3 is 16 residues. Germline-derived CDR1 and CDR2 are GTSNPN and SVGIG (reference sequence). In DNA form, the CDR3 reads TGTGCCTGGAGTGTATTTGGGGGGGCGATCGGAGAGACCCAGTACTTC. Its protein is CAWSVFGGAIGETQYF.

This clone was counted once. CDR3 nucleotides: TGTGCCAGCAGCTCCGGGGGTAGCCTAGAGACCCAGTACTTC. It yields the protein CASSSGGSLETQYF. This rearrangement joins TRBV5-6 to TRBJ2-5; D possibly corresponds to TRBD2 (6 bases). This CDR3 comprises 14 residues. Germline CDR1 SGHDT, CDR2 YYEEEE. V gave up 3 bases and J gave up 4 bases, with 13 bases separating them.

CDR3 coding DNA: TGTGCCAGCAGCCCGGGACAGGGCCTGAACTATGGCTACACCTTC. Its translation: CASSPGQGLNYGYTF. The chain recombines TRBV7-9 with TRBJ1-2; 9 bases agree with TRBD1. CDR3 length: 15 amino acids. The V segment lost 5 bases and the J segment 2 bases; nucleotides outside the gene matches: 6. Germline V CDR1 and CDR2: SEHNR, FQNEAQ (reference sequence).

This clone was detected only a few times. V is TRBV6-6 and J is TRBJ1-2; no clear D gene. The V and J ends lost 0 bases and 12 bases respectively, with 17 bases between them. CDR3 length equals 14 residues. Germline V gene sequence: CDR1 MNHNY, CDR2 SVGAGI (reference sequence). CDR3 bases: TGTGCCAGCAGTTACTCGGGCCGGTCTCTCCAAAACACCTTC. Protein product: CASSYSGRSLQNTF.

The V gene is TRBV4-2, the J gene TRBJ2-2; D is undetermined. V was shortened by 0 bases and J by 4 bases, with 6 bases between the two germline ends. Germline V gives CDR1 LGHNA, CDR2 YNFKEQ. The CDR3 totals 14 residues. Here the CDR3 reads CASSQDLATGELFF. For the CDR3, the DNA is TGTGCCAGCAGCCAAGATTTAGCCACCGGGGAGCTGTTTTTT.

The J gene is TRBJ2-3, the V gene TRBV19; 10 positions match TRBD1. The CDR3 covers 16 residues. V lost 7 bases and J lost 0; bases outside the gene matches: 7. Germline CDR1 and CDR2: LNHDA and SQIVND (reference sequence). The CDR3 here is CASTPWDRGSTDTQYF. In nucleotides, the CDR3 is TGTGCCAGTACCCCTTGGGACAGGGGTAGCACAGATACGCAGTATTTT.

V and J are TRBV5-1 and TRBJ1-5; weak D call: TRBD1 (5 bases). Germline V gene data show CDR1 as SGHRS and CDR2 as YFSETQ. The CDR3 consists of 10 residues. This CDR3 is CLGRYQPQHF. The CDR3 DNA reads TGCCTGGGGCGGTATCAGCCCCAGCATTTT.

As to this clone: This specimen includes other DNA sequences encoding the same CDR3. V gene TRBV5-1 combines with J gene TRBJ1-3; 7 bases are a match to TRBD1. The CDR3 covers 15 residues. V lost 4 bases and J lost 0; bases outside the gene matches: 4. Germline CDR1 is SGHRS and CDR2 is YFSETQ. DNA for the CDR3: TGCGCCAGCAGCGGGGACAGCTTCTCTGGAAACACCATATATTTT. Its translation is CASSGDSFSGNTIYF.

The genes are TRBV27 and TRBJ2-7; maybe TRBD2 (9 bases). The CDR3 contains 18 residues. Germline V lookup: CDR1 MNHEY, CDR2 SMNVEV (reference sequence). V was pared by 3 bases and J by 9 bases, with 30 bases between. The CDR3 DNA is TGTGCCAGCAGTTTTAGGACAGGGACTAGCCGCGGAGGGGGGATGCAGTACTTC. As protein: CASSFRTGTSRGGGMQYF.

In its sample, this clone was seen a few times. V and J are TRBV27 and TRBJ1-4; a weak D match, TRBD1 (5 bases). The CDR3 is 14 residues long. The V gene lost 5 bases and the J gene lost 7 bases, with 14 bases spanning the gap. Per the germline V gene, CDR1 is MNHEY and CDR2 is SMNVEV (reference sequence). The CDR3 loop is CASSLRDLGEKLFF. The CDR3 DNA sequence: TGTGCCAGCAGTCTCCGGGACTTAGGTGAAAAACTGTTTTTT.

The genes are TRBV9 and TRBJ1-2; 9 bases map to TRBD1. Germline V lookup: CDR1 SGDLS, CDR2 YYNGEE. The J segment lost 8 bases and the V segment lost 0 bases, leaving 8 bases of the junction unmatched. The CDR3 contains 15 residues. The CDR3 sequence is CASSVEGQGTDGYTF. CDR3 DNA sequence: TGTGCCAGCAGCGTAGAGGGACAGGGAACTGACGGCTACACCTTC.